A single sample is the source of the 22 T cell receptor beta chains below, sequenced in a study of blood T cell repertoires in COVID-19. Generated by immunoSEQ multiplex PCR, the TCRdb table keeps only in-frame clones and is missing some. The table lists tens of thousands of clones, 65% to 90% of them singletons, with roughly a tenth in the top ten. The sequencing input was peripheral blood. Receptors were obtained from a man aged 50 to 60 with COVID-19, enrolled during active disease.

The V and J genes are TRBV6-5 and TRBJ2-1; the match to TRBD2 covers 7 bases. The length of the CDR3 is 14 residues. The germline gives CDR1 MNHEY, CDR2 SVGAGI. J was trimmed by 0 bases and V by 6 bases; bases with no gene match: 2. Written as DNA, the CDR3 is TGTGCCAGCAGGCGGGGGAGCTCCTACAATGAGCAGTTCTTC. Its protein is CASRRGSSYNEQFF.

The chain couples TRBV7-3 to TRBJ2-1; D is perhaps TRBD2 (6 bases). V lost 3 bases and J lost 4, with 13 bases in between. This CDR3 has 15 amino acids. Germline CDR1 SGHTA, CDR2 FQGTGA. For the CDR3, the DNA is TGTGCCAGCAGCTTGGATAGGGGAGGATACAATGAGCAGTTCTTC. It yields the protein CASSLDRGGYNEQFF. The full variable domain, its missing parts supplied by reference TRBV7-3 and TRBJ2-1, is GAGVSQTPSNKVTEKGKYVELRCDPISGHTALYWYRQSLGQGPEFLIYFQGTGAADDSGLPNDRFFAVRPEGSVSTLKIQRTERGDSAVYLCASSLDRGGYNEQFFGPGTRLTVL.

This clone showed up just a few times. Written as DNA, the CDR3 is TGTGCCAGCAGTTTAGAGTATCTAGCGGGATTATACGAGCAGTACTTC. Amino acid sequence: CASSLEYLAGLYEQYF. The chain is built from TRBV28 and TRBJ2-7; TRBD2 matches at 9 bases. V trimming: 2 bases; J trimming: 4 bases; junction bases outside the gene matches: 9. The V gene's germline CDR1 is MDHEN and CDR2 SYDVKM. The CDR3 extends over 16 amino acids.

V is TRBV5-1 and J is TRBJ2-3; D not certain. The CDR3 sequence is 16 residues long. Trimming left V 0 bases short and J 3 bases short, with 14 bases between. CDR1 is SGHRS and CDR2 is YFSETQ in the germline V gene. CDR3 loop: CASSLEVRGVTDTQYF. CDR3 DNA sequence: TGCGCCAGCAGCTTGGAGGTTCGAGGAGTGACAGATACGCAGTATTTT.

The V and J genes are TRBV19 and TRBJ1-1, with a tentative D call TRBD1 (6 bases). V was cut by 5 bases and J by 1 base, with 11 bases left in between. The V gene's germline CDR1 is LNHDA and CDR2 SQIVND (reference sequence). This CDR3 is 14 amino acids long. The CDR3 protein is CASSLGGENTEAFF. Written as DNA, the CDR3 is TGTGCCAGTAGTTTAGGGGGGGAGAACACTGAAGCTTTCTTT.

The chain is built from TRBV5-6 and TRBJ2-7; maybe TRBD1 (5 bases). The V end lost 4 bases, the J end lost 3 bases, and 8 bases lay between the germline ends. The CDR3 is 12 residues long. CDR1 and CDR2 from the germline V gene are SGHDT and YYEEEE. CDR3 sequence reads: CASSADSYEQYF. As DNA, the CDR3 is TGTGCCAGCAGCGCAGACAGCTACGAGCAGTACTTC.

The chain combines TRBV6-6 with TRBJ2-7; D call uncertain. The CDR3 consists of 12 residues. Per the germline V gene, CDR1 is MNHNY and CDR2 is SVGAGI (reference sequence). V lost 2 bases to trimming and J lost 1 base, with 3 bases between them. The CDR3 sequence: CASSYVSYEQYF. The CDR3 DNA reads TGTGCCAGCAGTTACGTATCCTACGAGCAGTACTTC.

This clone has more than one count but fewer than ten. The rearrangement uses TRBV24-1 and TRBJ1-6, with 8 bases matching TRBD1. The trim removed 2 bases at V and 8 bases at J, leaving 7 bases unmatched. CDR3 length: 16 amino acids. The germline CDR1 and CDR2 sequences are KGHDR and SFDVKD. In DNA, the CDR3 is TGTGCCACCAGTGATTCCCGGCAGGGGGCAGATTCACCCCTCCACTTT. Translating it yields CATSDSRQGADSPLHF.

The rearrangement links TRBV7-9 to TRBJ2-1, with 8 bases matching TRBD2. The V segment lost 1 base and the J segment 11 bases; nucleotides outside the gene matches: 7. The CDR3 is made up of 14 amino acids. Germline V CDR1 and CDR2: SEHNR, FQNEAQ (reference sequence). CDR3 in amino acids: CASSLVGSGTQQFF. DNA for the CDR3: TGTGCCAGCAGCTTAGTTGGTAGCGGGACTCAGCAGTTCTTC. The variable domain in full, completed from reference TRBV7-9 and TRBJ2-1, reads DTGVSQNPRHKITKRGQNVTFRCDPISEHNRLYWYRQTLGQGPEFLTYFQNEAQLEKSRLLSDRFSAERPKGSFSTLEIQRTEQGDSAMYLCASSLVGSGTQQFFGPGTRLTVL.

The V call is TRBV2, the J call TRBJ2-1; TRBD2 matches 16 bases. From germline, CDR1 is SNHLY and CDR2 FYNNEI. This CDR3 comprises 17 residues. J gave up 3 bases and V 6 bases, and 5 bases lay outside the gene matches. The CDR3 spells CASSGTSGRDLYNEQFF. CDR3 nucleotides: TGTGCCAGCAGCGGGACTAGCGGGAGGGATCTCTACAATGAGCAGTTCTTC.

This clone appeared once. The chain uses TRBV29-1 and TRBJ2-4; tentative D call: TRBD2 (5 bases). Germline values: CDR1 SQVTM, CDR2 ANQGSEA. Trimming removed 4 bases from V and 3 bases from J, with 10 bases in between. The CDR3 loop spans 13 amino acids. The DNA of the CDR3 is TGCAGCGTTGCCGGGATGGTCAAAAACATTCAGTACTTC. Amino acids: CSVAGMVKNIQYF.

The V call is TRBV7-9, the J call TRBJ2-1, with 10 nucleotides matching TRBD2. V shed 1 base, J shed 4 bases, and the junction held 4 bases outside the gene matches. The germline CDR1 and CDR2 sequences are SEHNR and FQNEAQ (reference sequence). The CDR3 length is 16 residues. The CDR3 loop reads CASSLVSGRDYNEQFF. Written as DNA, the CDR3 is TGTGCCAGCAGCTTAGTGAGCGGGAGGGATTACAATGAGCAGTTCTTC.

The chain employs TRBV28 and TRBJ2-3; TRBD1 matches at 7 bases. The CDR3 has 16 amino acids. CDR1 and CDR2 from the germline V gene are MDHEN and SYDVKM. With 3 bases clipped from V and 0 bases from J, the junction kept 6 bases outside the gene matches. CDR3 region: CASSFPGTASTDTQYF. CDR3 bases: TGTGCCAGCAGTTTTCCCGGGACAGCAAGCACAGATACGCAGTATTTT.

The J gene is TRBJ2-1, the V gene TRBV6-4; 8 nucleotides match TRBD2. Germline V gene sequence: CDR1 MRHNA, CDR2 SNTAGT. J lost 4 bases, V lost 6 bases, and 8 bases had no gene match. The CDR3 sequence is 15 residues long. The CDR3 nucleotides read TGTGCCAGCAGCCGTTTGGGCGGGGGGTACAATGAGCAGTTCTTC. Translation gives CASSRLGGGYNEQFF.

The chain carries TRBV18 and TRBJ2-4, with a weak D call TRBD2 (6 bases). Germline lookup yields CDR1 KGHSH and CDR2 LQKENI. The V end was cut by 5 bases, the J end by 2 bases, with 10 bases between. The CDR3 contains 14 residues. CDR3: CASSSAGSKNIQYF. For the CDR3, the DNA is TGTGCCAGCTCATCCGCGGGATCCAAAAACATTCAGTACTTC.

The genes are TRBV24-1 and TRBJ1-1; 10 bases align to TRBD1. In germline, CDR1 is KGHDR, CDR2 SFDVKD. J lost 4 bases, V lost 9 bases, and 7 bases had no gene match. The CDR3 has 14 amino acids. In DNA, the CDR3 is TGTGCCACCTCCGGGACAGGGGAGAGCACTGAAGCTTTCTTT. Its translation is CATSGTGESTEAFF.

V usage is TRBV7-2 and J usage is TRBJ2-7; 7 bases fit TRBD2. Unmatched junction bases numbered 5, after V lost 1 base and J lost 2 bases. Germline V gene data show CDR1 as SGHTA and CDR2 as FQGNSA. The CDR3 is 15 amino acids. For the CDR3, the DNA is TGTGCCAGCAGCTTAGTGGCGGGAGTAACCTACGAGCAGTACTTC. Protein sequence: CASSLVAGVTYEQYF.

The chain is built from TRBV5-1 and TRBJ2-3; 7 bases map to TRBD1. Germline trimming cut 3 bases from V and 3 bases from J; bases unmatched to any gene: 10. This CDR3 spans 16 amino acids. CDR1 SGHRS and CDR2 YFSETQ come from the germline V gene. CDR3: CASSSGQVGGTDTQYF. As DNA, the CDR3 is TGCGCCAGCAGCTCCGGACAGGTTGGTGGTACAGATACGCAGTATTTT.

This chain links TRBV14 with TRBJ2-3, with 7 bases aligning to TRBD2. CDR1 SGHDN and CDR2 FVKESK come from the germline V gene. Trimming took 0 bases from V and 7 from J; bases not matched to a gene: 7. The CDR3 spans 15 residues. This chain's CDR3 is CASSQDLSGGYTQYF. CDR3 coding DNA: TGTGCCAGCAGCCAAGACCTGTCGGGAGGTTATACGCAGTATTTT.

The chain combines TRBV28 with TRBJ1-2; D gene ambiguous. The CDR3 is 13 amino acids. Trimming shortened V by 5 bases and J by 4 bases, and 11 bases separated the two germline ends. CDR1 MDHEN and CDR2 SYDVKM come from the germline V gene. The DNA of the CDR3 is TGTGCCAGCAGTACATTCTCAGTCTATGGCTACACCTTC. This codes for CASSTFSVYGYTF.

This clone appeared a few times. The DNA of the CDR3 is TGTGCCAGCAGGGATGACAGGGCTGGAAACACCATATATTTT. It is translated as CASRDDRAGNTIYF. The rearrangement links TRBV7-9 to TRBJ1-3; the match to TRBD1 covers 7 bases. Trimming at V came to 6 bases and at J to 2 bases, leaving 4 bases not matched to a gene. This CDR3 spans 14 amino acids. Germline V CDR1 and CDR2: SEHNR, FQNEAQ (reference sequence).

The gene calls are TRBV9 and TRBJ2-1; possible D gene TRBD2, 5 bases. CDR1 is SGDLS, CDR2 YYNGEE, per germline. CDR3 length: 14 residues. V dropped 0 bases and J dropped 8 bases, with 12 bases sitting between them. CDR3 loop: CASSVGELDDEQFF. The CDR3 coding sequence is TGTGCCAGCAGCGTAGGCGAACTAGACGATGAGCAGTTCTTC.